These T cell receptor beta chains were read from a single sample in a study of cytomegalovirus exposure and HLA in healthy donors. Profiled with immunoSEQ multiplex PCR; TCRdb holds only in-frame clones, not every one. Of more than 95,000 clones in the sample, 70% to 80% were seen once. The sequenced sample consisted of PBMCs. The source is a man in his fifties in good health and CMV-seropositive. Both conserved end residues are part of each CDR3. The D gene is left open where the match is weak. Some rows have no size entry. The others give once, few or many, or a class for an expanded clone.

>TRBD1|TRBJ1-5|.|TRBV2
TGTGCCAGCACCCGGGACAGACGATACAATCAGCCCCAGCATTTT
CASTRDRRYNQPQHF
>.|TRBJ1-3|.|TRBV6-1
TGTGCCAGCAGTGATGGGCAGGGCACTGGAAACACCATATATTTT
CASSDGQGTGNTIYF
>.|TRBJ1-6|.|TRBV7-9
TGTGCCAGCAGCTTTGGGGGGGCAAAGAATTCACCCCTCCACTTT
CASSFGGAKNSPLHF
>.|TRBJ1-2|.|TRBV5-4
TGTGCCAGCAGCTCACAGGGTCTCTATGGCTACACCTTC
CASSSQGLYGYTF
>TRBD2|TRBJ2-2|.|TRBV2
TGTGCCAGCAGTGGCAGAGCGGGGGAGACCGGGGAGCTGTTTTTT
CASSGRAGETGELFF
>TRBD2|TRBJ2-3|.|TRBV2
TGTGCCAGCAGGCTCCTAAGTTCACTAGCGGGGTCAGATACGCAGTATTTT
CASRLLSSLAGSDTQYF
>.|TRBJ2-5|.|TRBV5-1
TGCGCCAGCAGCTTGGAGACATTAGAGACCCAGTACTTC
CASSLETLETQYF
>TRBD2|TRBJ2-3|.|TRBV7-6
TGTGCCAGCAGCACGGGACCCGGGGGGGCCACAGATACGCAGTATTTT
CASSTGPGGATDTQYF
>TRBD2|TRBJ2-1|once|TRBV11-3
TGTGCCAGCAGCCGGAGCGGGGGGGACAATGAGCAGTTCTTC
CASSRSGGDNEQFF
>TRBD2|TRBJ2-7|once|TRBV29-1
TGCAGCGTTGCCTGGGGAGGGTACGAGCAGTACTTC
CSVAWGGYEQYF
>.|TRBJ1-3|.|TRBV14
TGTGCCAGCAGCCGGGATACAGGGACGGGAAACACCATATATTTT
CASSRDTGTGNTIYF
>.|TRBJ1-4|.|TRBV5-1
TGCGCCAGCAGCCTCGACATTGCAACTAATGAAAAACTGTTTTTT
CASSLDIATNEKLFF